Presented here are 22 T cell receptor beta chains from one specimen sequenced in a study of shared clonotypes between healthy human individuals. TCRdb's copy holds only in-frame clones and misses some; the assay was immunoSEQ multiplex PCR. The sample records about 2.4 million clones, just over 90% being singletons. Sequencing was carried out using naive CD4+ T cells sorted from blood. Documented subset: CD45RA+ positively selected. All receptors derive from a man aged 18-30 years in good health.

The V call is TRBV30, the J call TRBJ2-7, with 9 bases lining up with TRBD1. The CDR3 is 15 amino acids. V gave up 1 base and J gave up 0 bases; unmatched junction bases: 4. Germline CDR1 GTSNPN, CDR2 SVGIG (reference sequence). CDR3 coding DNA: TGTGCCTGGAGTGGTCCGGGACAGGGCTCCTACGAGCAGTACTTC. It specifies CAWSGPGQGSYEQYF.

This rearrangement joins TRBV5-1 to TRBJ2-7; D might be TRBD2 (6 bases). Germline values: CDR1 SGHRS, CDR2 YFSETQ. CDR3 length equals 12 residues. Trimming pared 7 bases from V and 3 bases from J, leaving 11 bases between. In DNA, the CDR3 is TGCGCCAGCGGGATCGGGAGCTACGAGCAGTACTTC. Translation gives CASGIGSYEQYF.

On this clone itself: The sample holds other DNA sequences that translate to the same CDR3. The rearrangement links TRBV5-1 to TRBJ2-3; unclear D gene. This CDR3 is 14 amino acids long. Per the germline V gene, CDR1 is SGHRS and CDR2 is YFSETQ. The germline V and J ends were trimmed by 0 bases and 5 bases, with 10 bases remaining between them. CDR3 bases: TGCGCCAGCAGCTTGGATGGGGTGGGAGATACGCAGTATTTT. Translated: CASSLDGVGDTQYF.

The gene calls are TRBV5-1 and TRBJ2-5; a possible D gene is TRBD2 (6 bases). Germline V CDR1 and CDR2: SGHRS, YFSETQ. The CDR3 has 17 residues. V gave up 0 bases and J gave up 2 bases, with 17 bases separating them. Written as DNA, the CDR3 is TGCGCCAGCAGCTTGGCCCCGACCGTGGGGGGTCAAGAGACCCAGTACTTC. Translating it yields CASSLAPTVGGQETQYF.

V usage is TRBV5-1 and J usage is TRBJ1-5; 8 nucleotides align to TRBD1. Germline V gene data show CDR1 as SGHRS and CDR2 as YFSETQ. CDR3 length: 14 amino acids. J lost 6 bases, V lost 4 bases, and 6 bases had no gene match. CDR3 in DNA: TGCGCCAGCAGCCCCCGGACAGGGAGTCAGCCCCAGCATTTT. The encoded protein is CASSPRTGSQPQHF.

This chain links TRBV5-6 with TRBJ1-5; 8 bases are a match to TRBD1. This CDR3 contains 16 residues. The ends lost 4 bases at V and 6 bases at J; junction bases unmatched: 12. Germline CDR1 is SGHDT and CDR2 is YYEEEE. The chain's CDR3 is CASSPGTGGPGQPQHF. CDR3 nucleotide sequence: TGTGCCAGCAGCCCTGGAACAGGGGGTCCTGGTCAGCCCCAGCATTTT.

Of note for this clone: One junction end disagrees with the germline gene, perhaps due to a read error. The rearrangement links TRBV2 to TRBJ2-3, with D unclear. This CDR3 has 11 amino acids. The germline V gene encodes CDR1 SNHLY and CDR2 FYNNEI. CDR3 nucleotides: TGTGCCAGCACTGAAACAGATACGCAGTATTTT. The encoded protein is CASTETDTQYF.

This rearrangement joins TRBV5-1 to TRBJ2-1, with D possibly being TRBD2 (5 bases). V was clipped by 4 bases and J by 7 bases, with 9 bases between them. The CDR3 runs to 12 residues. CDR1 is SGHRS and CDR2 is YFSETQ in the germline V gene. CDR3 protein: CASSPDWNEQFF. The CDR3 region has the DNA TGCGCCAGCAGCCCGGACTGGAATGAGCAGTTCTTC.

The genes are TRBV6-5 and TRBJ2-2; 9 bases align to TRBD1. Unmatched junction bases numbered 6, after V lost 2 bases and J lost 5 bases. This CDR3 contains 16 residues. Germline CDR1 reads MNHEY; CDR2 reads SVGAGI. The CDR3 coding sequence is TGTGCCAGCAGTTACCAGGGACAGGGTGGAACCGGGGAGCTGTTTTTT. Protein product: CASSYQGQGGTGELFF.

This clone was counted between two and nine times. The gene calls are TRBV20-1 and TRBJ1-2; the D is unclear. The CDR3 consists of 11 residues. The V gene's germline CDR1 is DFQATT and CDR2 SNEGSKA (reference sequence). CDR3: CRPFPNYGYTF. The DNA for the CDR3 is TGCAGGCCCTTTCCTAACTATGGCTACACCTTC.

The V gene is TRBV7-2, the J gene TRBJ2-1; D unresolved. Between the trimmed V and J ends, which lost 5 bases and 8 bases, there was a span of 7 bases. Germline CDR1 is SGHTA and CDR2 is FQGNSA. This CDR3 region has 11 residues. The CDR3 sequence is CASSPFDEQFF. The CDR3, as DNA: TGTGCCAGCAGCCCCTTTGATGAGCAGTTCTTC.

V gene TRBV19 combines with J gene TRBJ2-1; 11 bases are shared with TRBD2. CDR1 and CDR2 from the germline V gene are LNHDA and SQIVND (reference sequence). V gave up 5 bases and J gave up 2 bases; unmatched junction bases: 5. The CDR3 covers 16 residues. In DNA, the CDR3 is TGTGCCAGTAGTTTACGACTAGCGGGAACCTACAATGAGCAGTTCTTC. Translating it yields CASSLRLAGTYNEQFF.

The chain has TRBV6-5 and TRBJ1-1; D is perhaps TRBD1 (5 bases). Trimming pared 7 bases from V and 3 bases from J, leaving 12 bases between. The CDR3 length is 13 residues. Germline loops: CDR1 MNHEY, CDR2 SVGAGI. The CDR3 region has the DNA TGTGCCAGCATCCGAGAGGGACACACTGAAGCTTTCTTT. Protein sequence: CASIREGHTEAFF.

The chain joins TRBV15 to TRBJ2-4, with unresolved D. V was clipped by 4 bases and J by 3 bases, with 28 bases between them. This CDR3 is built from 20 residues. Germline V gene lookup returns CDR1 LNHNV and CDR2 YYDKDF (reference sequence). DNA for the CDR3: TGTGCCACCAGCACCCCCCTGCAGCTAAAGGGCAGGCTCGGCAAAAACATTCAGTACTTC. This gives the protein CATSTPLQLKGRLGKNIQYF.

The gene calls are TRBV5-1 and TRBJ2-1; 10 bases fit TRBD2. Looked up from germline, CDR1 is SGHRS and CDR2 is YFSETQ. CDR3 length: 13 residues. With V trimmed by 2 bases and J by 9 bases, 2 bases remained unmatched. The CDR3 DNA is TGCGCCAGCAGCTTCCCTAGCGGGAGTGAGCAGTTCTTC. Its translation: CASSFPSGSEQFF.

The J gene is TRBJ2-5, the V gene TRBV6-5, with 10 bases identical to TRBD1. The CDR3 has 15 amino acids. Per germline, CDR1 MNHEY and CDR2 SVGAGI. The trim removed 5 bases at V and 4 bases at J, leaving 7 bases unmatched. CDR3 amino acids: CASSRSGQGGETQYF. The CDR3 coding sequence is TGTGCCAGCAGTCGTTCCGGACAGGGGGGAGAGACCCAGTACTTC.

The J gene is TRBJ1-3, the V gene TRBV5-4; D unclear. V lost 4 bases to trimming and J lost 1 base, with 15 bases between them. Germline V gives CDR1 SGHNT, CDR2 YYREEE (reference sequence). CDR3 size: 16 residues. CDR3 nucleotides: TGTGCCAGCAGCCCTGGAGCCGGGTTATCTGGAAACACCATATATTTT. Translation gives CASSPGAGLSGNTIYF. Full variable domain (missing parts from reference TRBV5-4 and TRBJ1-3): ETGVTQSPTHLIKTRGQQVTLRCSSQSGHNTVSWYQQALGQGPQFIFQYYREEENGRGNFPPRFSGLQFPNYSSELNVNALELDDSALYLCASSPGAGLSGNTIYFGEGSWLTVV.

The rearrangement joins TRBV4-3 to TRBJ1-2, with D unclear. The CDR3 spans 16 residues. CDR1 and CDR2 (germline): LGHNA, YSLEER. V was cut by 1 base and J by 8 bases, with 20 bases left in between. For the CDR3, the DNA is TGCGCCAGCAGCCAAGTAAGGACCGGCAGCTTCTGGGGCTACACCTTC. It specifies CASSQVRTGSFWGYTF.

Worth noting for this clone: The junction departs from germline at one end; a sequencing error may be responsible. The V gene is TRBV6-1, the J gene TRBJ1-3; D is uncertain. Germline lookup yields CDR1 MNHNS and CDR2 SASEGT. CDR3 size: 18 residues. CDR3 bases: TGTGCCATCAGTGAGCCAGACGACCTACCAATCTCTGGAAACACCATATATTTT. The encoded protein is CAISEPDDLPISGNTIYF.

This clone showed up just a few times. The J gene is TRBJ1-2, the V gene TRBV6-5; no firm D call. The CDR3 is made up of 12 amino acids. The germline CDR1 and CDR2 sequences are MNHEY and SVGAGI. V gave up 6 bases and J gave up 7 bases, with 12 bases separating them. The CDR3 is CASSTAGAGYTF. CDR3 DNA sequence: TGTGCCAGCAGCACAGCCGGCGCTGGCTACACCTTC.

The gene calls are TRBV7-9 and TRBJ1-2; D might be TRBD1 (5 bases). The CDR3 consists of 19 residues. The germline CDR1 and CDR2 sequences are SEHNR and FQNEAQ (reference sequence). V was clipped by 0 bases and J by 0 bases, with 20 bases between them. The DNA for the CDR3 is TGTGCCAGCAGCTTAGCCTGGGGCAGTACCCCAATAACTAACTATGGCTACACCTTC. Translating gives CASSLAWGSTPITNYGYTF.

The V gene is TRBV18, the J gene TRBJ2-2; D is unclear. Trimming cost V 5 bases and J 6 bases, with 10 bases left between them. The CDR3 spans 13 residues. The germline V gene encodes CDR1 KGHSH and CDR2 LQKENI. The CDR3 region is CASSMAHAGELFF. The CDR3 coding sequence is TGTGCCAGCTCAATGGCCCACGCCGGGGAGCTGTTTTTT.